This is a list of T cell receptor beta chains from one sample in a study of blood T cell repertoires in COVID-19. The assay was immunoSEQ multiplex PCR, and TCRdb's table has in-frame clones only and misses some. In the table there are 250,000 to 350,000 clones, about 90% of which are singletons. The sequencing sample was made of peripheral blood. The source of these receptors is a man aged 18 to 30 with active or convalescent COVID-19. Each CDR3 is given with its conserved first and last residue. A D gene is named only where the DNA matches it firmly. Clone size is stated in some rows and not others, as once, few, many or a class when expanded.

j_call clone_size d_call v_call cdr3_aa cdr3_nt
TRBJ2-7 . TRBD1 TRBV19 CASSRRDRGYEQYF TGTGCCAGTAGTAGACGGGACAGGGGCTACGAGCAGTACTTC
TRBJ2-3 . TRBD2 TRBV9 CASSYASGRSDTQYF TGTGCCAGCAGCTACGCTAGCGGGAGATCCGATACGCAGTATTTT
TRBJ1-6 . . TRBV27 CASARRNLRDSPLHF TGTGCCAGCGCCAGGAGAAACTTGCGGGATTCACCCCTCCACTTT
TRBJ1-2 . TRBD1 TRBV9 CASSTGDYGYTF TGTGCCAGCAGCACAGGGGACTATGGCTACACCTTC
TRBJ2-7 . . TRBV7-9 CASSTDSLYEQYF TGTGCCAGCAGTACGGACTCTCTCTACGAGCAGTACTTC
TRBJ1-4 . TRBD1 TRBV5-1 CASSLAPQGTNEKLFF TGCGCCAGCAGCTTGGCCCCACAGGGGACTAATGAAAAACTGTTTTTT
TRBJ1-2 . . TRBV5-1 CASSLGGVNYGYTF TGCGCCAGCAGCTTAGGGGGAGTTAACTATGGCTACACCTTC
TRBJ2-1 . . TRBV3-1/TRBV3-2 CASSQSSGYNEQFF TGTGCCAGCAGCCAATCTTCCGGTTACAATGAGCAGTTCTTC
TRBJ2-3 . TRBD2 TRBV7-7 CASSRGVAGPDTQYF TGTGCCAGCAGCCGAGGGGTAGCGGGACCGGATACGCAGTATTTT
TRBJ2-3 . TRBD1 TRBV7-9 CASSARQGAPPDTQYF TGTGCCAGCAGCGCCCGACAGGGGGCCCCGCCGGATACGCAGTATTTT
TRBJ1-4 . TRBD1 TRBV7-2 CASSFLTGGAGKLFF TGTGCCAGCAGCTTCCTGACAGGGGGCGCGGGAAAACTGTTTTTT
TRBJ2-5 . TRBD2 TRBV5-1 CASSLVTSAGETQYF TGCGCCAGCAGCTTGGTTACTAGCGCTGGGGAGACCCAGTACTTC
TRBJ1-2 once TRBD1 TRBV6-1 CASSDAGQSSYGYTF TGTGCCAGCAGTGATGCGGGACAGTCATCCTATGGCTACACCTTC
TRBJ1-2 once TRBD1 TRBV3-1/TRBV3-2 CASSQKQGGHGYTF TGTGCCAGCAGCCAAAAACAGGGGGGGCATGGCTACACCTTC
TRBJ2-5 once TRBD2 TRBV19 CASNSAGGDGETQYF TGTGCCAGTAATTCTGCGGGAGGCGATGGGGAGACCCAGTACTTC
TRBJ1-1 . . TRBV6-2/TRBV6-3 CASSPTGTLAGMNTEAFF TGTGCCAGCAGTCCAACCGGGACCCTAGCGGGGATGAACACTGAAGCTTTCTTT
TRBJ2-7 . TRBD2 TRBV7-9 CASSYGTTYEQYF TGTGCCAGCAGCTACGGGACTACCTACGAGCAGTACTTC
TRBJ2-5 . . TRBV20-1 CSANRQETQYF TGCAGTGCTAATCGCCAAGAGACCCAGTACTTC
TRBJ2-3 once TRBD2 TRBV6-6 CASSRGLAGGGDTQYF TGTGCCAGCAGTCGAGGACTAGCGGGAGGTGGAGATACGCAGTATTTT
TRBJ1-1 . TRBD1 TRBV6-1 CASSEDGTGNTEAFF TGTGCCAGCAGTGAAGACGGGACAGGCAACACTGAAGCTTTCTTT
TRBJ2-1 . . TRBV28 CASSSWGAGETNEQFF TGTGCCAGCAGCTCATGGGGGGCGGGAGAGACCAATGAGCAGTTCTTC
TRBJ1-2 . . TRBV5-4 CASSSSGANYGYTF TGTGCCAGCAGCTCCTCGGGAGCAAACTATGGCTACACCTTC
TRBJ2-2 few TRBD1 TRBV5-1 CASSQGQGGELFF TGCGCCAGCAGCCAGGGACAGGGCGGGGAGCTGTTTTTT
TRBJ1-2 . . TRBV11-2 CASSLEGRANYGYTF TGTGCCAGCAGCTTAGAGGGCAGGGCTAACTATGGCTACACCTTC
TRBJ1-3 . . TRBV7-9 CASSLRQTTTGNTIYF TGTGCCAGCAGCTTACGGCAAACTACGACTGGAAACACCATATATTTT
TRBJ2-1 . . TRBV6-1 CASSEGGRINEQFF TGTGCCAGCAGTGAAGGTGGCAGGATCAATGAGCAGTTCTTC
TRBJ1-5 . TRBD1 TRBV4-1 CASSRTQGERQPQHF TGCGCCAGCAGTCGGACACAGGGGGAGAGGCAGCCCCAGCATTTT
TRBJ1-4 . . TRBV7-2 CASSLDSGPGSELFF TGTGCCAGCAGCTTAGATTCTGGGCCCGGATCGGAACTGTTTTTT
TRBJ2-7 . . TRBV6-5 CASNPEGSLTSEQYF TGTGCCAGCAATCCAGAAGGGAGTTTGACTAGCGAGCAGTACTTC